One sample yielded the 20 T cell receptor beta chains listed below, sequenced in a study of cytomegalovirus exposure and HLA in healthy donors. PCR amplification relied on 60 Vbeta primers (plus 13 Jbeta primers). TCRdb keeps only in-frame clones here, not all; method: immunoSEQ multiplex PCR. The data hold 160,000 or so clones, with around three quarters observed a single time. Sequenced sample: PBMCs. The receptors here all came from a man aged 35 to 55 in good health and CMV-seronegative.

V and J are TRBV28 and TRBJ1-2; TRBD1 matches 8 bases. CDR1 and CDR2 (germline): MDHEN, SYDVKM. With V trimmed by 4 bases and J by 3 bases, 10 bases remained unmatched. This CDR3 has 16 amino acids. CDR3 DNA sequence: TGTGCCAGCAGTTACCCCTCCGCAGGGGGCGACTATGGCTACACCTTC. It encodes CASSYPSAGGDYGYTF.

The chain is built from TRBV19 and TRBJ2-1; 7 bases are a match to TRBD2. The CDR3 contains 13 residues. The germline V gene encodes CDR1 LNHDA and CDR2 SQIVND (reference sequence). V lost 2 bases and J lost 14; bases outside the gene matches: 9. The CDR3 DNA reads as TGTGCCAGTAGTATAAATCTAGCGGCTTTAGAGTTCTTC. Translating it yields CASSINLAALEFF.

This clone was counted only a few times. This chain connects TRBV6-5 to TRBJ2-1; D might be TRBD2 (5 bases). Trimming removed 0 bases at V and 6 bases at J, with 12 bases between. The CDR3 extends over 15 amino acids. Looked up from germline, CDR1 is MNHEY and CDR2 is SVGAGI. The DNA of the CDR3 is TGTGCCAGCAGTTACTCGTTGGTAGCGACCAATGAGCAGTTCTTC. Residues: CASSYSLVATNEQFF.

There are a few counts of this clone. The rearrangement links TRBV28 to TRBJ2-1; 9 nucleotides align to TRBD1. The germline V gene has CDR1 MDHEN and CDR2 SYDVKM. The CDR3 has 15 residues. V lost 4 bases, J lost 5 bases, and 6 bases stayed unmatched. CDR3 sequence (DNA): TGTGCCAGCAGTTCGGGACAGGGATTCAACAATGAGCAGTTCTTC. Protein sequence: CASSSGQGFNNEQFF.

The rearrangement links TRBV19 to TRBJ2-4, with TRBD1 matching over 8 bases. J was trimmed by 0 bases and V by 7 bases; bases with no gene match: 8. This CDR3 region has 16 residues. The germline V gene has CDR1 LNHDA and CDR2 SQIVND (reference sequence). CDR3 coding DNA: TGTGCCAGTAATCCGCCGGGACAGGAAGCCAAAAACATTCAGTACTTC. It specifies CASNPPGQEAKNIQYF.

This sequence joins TRBV27 and TRBJ2-5, with D maybe TRBD1 (6 bases). Between the trimmed V and J ends, which lost 5 bases and 4 bases, there was a span of 14 bases. This CDR3 comprises 14 residues. Germline loops: CDR1 MNHEY, CDR2 SMNVEV (reference sequence). The CDR3 DNA is TGTGCCAGCAGTGGCCAGGGGAGTCGAGAGACCCAGTACTTC. Encoded protein: CASSGQGSRETQYF.

This chain connects TRBV5-6 to TRBJ2-2; D is ambiguous. CDR1 and CDR2 (germline): SGHDT, YYEEEE. The length of the CDR3 is 14 residues. Trimming pared 2 bases from V and 3 bases from J, leaving 8 bases between. The CDR3: CASSFRLYTGELFF. The CDR3 DNA is TGTGCCAGCAGCTTTAGACTCTACACCGGGGAGCTGTTTTTT.

This clone was recorded a few times. The J gene is TRBJ1-1, the V gene TRBV4-3; a weak D match, TRBD1 (6 bases). Trimming pared 2 bases from V and 4 bases from J, leaving 17 bases between. The germline V gene encodes CDR1 LGHNA and CDR2 YSLEER. The CDR3 sequence is 16 residues long. The CDR3 here is CASSQRRTGIGTEAFF. The CDR3 DNA reads TGCGCCAGCAGCCAACGCCGAACAGGGATCGGCACTGAAGCTTTCTTT.

The chain couples TRBV11-3 to TRBJ1-1; no reliable D call. The CDR3 length is 17 residues. The ends were cut back, 5 bases at V and 1 base at J, with 20 bases in the middle. Germline V lookup: CDR1 SGHNT, CDR2 YENEEA. CDR3 loop: CASSRGTAAGENTEAFF. The CDR3 coding sequence is TGTGCCAGCAGCCGCGGTACTGCGGCCGGGGAGAACACTGAAGCTTTCTTT.

The chain links TRBV5-4 to TRBJ2-1; D not resolved. Trimming pared 0 bases from V and 0 bases from J, leaving 7 bases between. In germline, CDR1 is SGHNT, CDR2 YYREEE (reference sequence). CDR3 length: 15 amino acids. The CDR3 coding sequence is TGTGCCAGCAGCTTGGGGCCTGCCTCCTACAATGAGCAGTTCTTC. This sequence encodes CASSLGPASYNEQFF.

The gene calls are TRBV7-2 and TRBJ2-5; TRBD2 aligns across 8 bases. Germline loops: CDR1 SGHTA, CDR2 FQGNSA. Germline trimming cut 3 bases from V and 2 bases from J; bases unmatched to any gene: 2. The CDR3 sequence is 14 residues long. CDR3 DNA: TGTGCCAGCAGCTTTAGCGGGAATCAAGAGACCCAGTACTTC. This sequence encodes CASSFSGNQETQYF.

The CDR3 nucleotides read TGCGCCAGCAGCCAAGATTCGGACAGAGACAATGAAAAACTGTTTTTT. Translated, it gives CASSQDSDRDNEKLFF. This chain joins TRBV4-3 and TRBJ1-4; maybe TRBD1 (6 bases). The CDR3 totals 16 residues. Germline values: CDR1 LGHNA, CDR2 YSLEER. Trimming pared 0 bases from V and 5 bases from J, leaving 13 bases between.

Only a few counts were recorded for this clone. The final CDR3 position lacks the conserved phenylalanine or tryptophan, pointing to a likely read error. The rearrangement links TRBV7-2 to TRBJ2-7; weak D call: TRBD2 (5 bases). The CDR3 has 15 amino acids. Germline CDR1 SGHTA, CDR2 FQGNSA. Trimming stripped 8 bases from V and 0 bases from J, with 17 bases between. This chain's CDR3 is CASRPALAGSYEQYL. CDR3 nucleotides: TGTGCCAGCCGTCCCGCTCTAGCCGGCTCCTACGAGCAGTACCTC.

The sample holds a few counts of this clone. The chain carries TRBV5-1 and TRBJ1-1; D perhaps matches TRBD1 (5 bases). V lost 0 bases and J 3 bases, leaving 9 bases between the germline ends. This CDR3 has 14 amino acids. CDR1 is SGHRS and CDR2 is YFSETQ in the germline V gene. In DNA, the CDR3 is TGCGCCAGCAGCTTGGGACAGAAGGACACTGAAGCTTTCTTT. Protein product: CASSLGQKDTEAFF.

DNA of the CDR3: TGCGCCAGCAATGACCGGGCGGGCCCCTACGAGCAGTACTTC. It translates to CASNDRAGPYEQYF. The chain couples TRBV5-1 to TRBJ2-7; possible D gene TRBD2, 5 bases. The V gene lost 6 bases and the J gene lost 2 bases, with 15 bases spanning the gap. Germline lookup yields CDR1 SGHRS and CDR2 YFSETQ. This CDR3 contains 14 residues.

This sequence joins TRBV14 and TRBJ2-2, with 11 positions matching TRBD2. This CDR3 contains 16 residues. V gave up 4 bases and J gave up 4 bases; unmatched junction bases: 5. Germline assignment: CDR1 SGHDN and CDR2 FVKESK. CDR3 bases: TGTGCCAGCAGCCGCCTAGCGGGAGGTCCCACCGGGGAGCTGTTTTTT. It encodes CASSRLAGGPTGELFF. The complete variable domain, with remaining parts taken from reference TRBV14 and TRBJ2-2, reads EAGVTQFPSHSVIEKGQTVTLRCDPISGHDNLYWYRRVMGKEIKFLLHFVKESKQDESGMPNNRFLAERTGGTYSTLKVQPAELEDSGVYFCASSRLAGGPTGELFFGEGSRLTVL.

This clone was observed once. The V call is TRBV6-6, the J call TRBJ2-7; 10 bases are a match to TRBD1. Per the germline V gene, CDR1 is MNHNY and CDR2 is SVGAGI (reference sequence). The CDR3 is 13 residues long. V shed 6 bases and J 5 bases; nucleotides not matched to a gene: 4. The CDR3 is CASRGQGKDEQYF. CDR3 coding DNA: TGTGCCAGCAGGGGACAGGGGAAAGACGAGCAGTACTTC.

The rearrangement uses TRBV5-1 and TRBJ2-3, with 10 positions matching TRBD1. The V gene end was trimmed by 4 bases and the J gene end by 2 bases; junction bases not matched to a gene: 7. Germline CDR1 and CDR2: SGHRS and YFSETQ. This CDR3 region has 16 residues. CDR3 residues: CASSRTGTGDTDTQYF. The CDR3 bases are TGCGCCAGCAGCCGCACCGGGACAGGGGACACAGATACGCAGTATTTT.

Only one count was recorded for this clone. This chain links TRBV5-1 with TRBJ2-7, with TRBD2 matching 8 bases. Germline V lookup: CDR1 SGHRS, CDR2 YFSETQ. Trimming at V came to 0 bases and at J to 6 bases, leaving 8 bases not matched to a gene. The CDR3 length is 15 residues. The CDR3: CASSLVGTSPLEQYF. CDR3 sequence (DNA): TGCGCCAGCAGCTTGGTAGGGACTAGTCCCCTCGAGCAGTACTTC.

This sequence joins TRBV28 and TRBJ2-1; 8 positions match TRBD2. The ends lost 5 bases at V and 7 bases at J; junction bases unmatched: 13. The germline gives CDR1 MDHEN, CDR2 SYDVKM. There are 16 residues in the CDR3. The CDR3 nucleotides are TGTGCCAGCAGTCCCCCCCTAGCGGGTAAAGGGAATGAGCAGTTCTTC. Its protein product is CASSPPLAGKGNEQFF.